This T cell receptor (beta chain) was documented in a study of blood T cell repertoires in COVID-19. Overall study context: Acute-phase and convalescent COVID-19 samples originated in the United States, Italy and Spain.

Methods used by the authors: Amplification of reference gene primers provided the estimated nucleated cell counts. TCRdb's table, derived via immunoSEQ multiplex PCR, lists solely in-frame clones and lacks some. Clone size and V and J calls were adopted from that table, with D and trimming inferred from the DNA. The data contain about 190,000 clones, less than 85% of them singletons. The sequence came from a woman aged 55 to 70 with acute COVID-19. Source material: PBMCs or T cells enriched from blood (not recorded which).

In DNA form, the CDR3 reads TGTGCCAGCAGCCAAGGCCAGCGGGAGGGCCCCTACAATGAGCAGTTCTTC. This sequence encodes CASSQGQREGPYNEQFF. The J gene is TRBJ2-1, the V gene TRBV3-1 (or the pseudogene TRBV3-2), with 10 bases aligning to TRBD2. Looked up from germline, CDR1 is LGHDT and CDR2 is YNNKEL (reference sequence). CDR3 length: 17 residues. The ends lost 1 base at V and 2 bases at J; junction bases unmatched: 5.